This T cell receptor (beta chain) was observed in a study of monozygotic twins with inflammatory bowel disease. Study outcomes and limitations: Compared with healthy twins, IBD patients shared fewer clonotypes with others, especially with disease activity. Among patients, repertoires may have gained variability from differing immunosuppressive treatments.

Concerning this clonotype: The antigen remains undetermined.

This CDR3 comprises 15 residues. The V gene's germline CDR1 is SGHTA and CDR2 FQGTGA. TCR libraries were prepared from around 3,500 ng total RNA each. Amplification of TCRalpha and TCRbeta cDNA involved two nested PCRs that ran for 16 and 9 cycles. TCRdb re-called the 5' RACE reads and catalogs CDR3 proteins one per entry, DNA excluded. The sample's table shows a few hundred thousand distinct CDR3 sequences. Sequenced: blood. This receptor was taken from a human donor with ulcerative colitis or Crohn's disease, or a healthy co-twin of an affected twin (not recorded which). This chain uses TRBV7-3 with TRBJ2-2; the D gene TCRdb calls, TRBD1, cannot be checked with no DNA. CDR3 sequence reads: CASSLTRDVGGELFF. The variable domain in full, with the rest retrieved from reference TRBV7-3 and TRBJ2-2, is GAGVSQTPSNKVTEKGKYVELRCDPISGHTALYWYRQSLGQGPEFLIYFQGTGAADDSGLPNDRFFAVRPEGSVSTLKIQRTERGDSAVYLCASSLTRDVGGELFFGEGSRLTVL.